This record looks at one T cell receptor beta chain sequence and its context. What this receptor recognizes is not known. Per-base quality was not reported, and no clone a single base away is much larger than it. The germline ends are 14 bases apart after V is trimmed by 0 bases and J by 6 bases. The CDR3, from cysteine to phenylalanine, totals 15 residues. Only the CDR3 region is kept as DNA, spanning 45 bases read in frame from base 1. CDR1 MNHEY and CDR2 SVGAGI are derived from the germline V gene. According to the study, the label for this sample's time point signals: progressive disease on ibrutinib. Roughly 2 micrograms of genomic DNA were extracted from cryopreserved PBMCs for TCR beta library preparation. Longitudinal blood samples from CLL patients on ibrutinib monotherapy were analyzed using high-throughput TCR beta sequencing. The patients took part in an open-label, single-center phase 2 trial of ibrutinib monotherapy.

This specimen comes from a study of cytotoxic CD8 clonotypes in ibrutinib-treated CLL (dated by TCRdb to the early 2020s). For context, the study as a whole: The cohort had 11 to 12 relapsed/refractory and more than 14 treatment-naive patients; around 17 were IGHV unmutated. All remission and progressive disease samples were collected while patients were still receiving ibrutinib. Of the roughly 90 people in the trial, approximately 24 had longitudinal samples available. Samples at response were collected after a median of 12 months of treatment, with a range of roughly 6 to 40 months. Responses were partial in roughly 25 patients and complete in 2; after median 68 months follow-up, around 15 stayed in remission and some twelve progressed. Samples averaged about 260,000 productive templates and more than 85,000 productive rearrangements. Cryopreserved peripheral blood mononuclear cells were collected before treatment, at response, and at either disease progression or sustained remission. Results the study describes overall, beyond this receptor: Clonality rose at ibrutinib response, remained stable during sustained remission, and dropped back toward baseline at progression. Baseline clonality exceeded that of age-matched healthy donors and correlated strongly with circulating CD8+ T-cell counts. Public clonotypes were rare and either contracted or stayed stable during treatment, and the rise in clonality at ibrutinib response reflected the expansion of private clonotypes. Sustained-remission and progressing patients did not have matched sampling times, and lymph node repertoires were not examined.

The goal of deep resolution MiSeq sequencing was a depth between 1 in 1 million and 1 in 200,000 T cells, and coverage averaged 10x per clonotype. The immunoSEQ hsTCRB Kit was used to generate TCR beta libraries. The original pipeline was this. ImmunoSEQ Data Assistant and ImmunoSEQ Analyzer were used for data analysis, and V, D and J genes were assigned according to IMGT definitions. Clonality, which ranges from 0 to 1, was calculated as one minus the normalized Shannon entropy of productive rearrangement frequencies. Only overrepresented clonotypes making up at least 0.05% of each patient's repertoire were included in the public clonotype analysis. Repertoires from roughly 13 age-matched healthy donors in immuneACCESS were used as clonality controls. Held by TCRdb, this immuneACCESS table contains in-frame sequences only and omits some clones. Under half of the omission traces to an unresolved V gene where checked; the cause of the rest is unknown. V and J calls plus clone size are reproduced from that table; the DNA served to infer D and trimming. This sample holds 30,000 to 50,000 clones; 55% to 80% were observed only once. The top ten constitute 7% of the sample.

Specimen: PBMCs, collected at disease progression, from a patient treated with ibrutinib. The receptor chain draws on TRBV6-5 and TRBJ1-2; 5 matching bases give a weak D call of TRBD1. The TCR comes from a human donor with chronic lymphocytic leukemia. Read as DNA, the sequence is TGTGCCAGCAGTTACTCGGCCAGGGCGGGAGATGGCTACACCTTC. This yields the protein CASSYSARAGDGYTF.